Shown below are 7 T cell receptor beta chains from a single sample sequenced in a study of identical twins. TCRdb itself ran the 5' RACE reads through MiXCR, one entry per CDR3 protein. The table has about 460,000 distinct CDR3 sequences, over 12% seen once. The same data also contributed to another study, on yellow fever vaccine responses in identical twins.

The sequencing input was CD4+ T cells sorted from blood. The source of these receptors is a woman aged 18-29 years in good health.

This chain joins TRBV6-6 and TRBJ1-6, with a weak D call TRBD1 (6 bases). CDR3 length: 13 residues. The V gene lost 7 bases and the J gene lost 10 bases, with 14 bases spanning the gap. CDR1 and CDR2 (germline): MNHNY, SVGAGI (reference sequence). CDR3 sequence reads: CASIRLTGSPLHF. The CDR3 nucleotides read TGTGCCAGCATCCGATTGACAGGATCACCCCTCCACTTT.

There are a few counts of this clonotype. J is TRBJ2-1 and V is TRBV7-2; D is undetermined. Between the trimmed V and J ends, which lost 2 bases and 7 bases, there was a span of 9 bases. The CDR3 loop spans 13 amino acids. Germline CDR1 is SGHTA and CDR2 is FQGNSA. The CDR3 protein is CASSLSGQNEQFF. The CDR3 region has the DNA TGTGCCAGCAGCTTATCTGGTCAGAATGAGCAGTTCTTC.

This clonotype was seen repeatedly, ten times or more. The V and J genes are TRBV29-1 and TRBJ2-7; D remains unclear. V lost 5 bases and J lost 6, with 11 bases in between. The CDR3 spans 11 residues. Germline assignment: CDR1 SQVTM and CDR2 ANQGSEA. The CDR3 here is CSVSGLREQYF. Written as DNA, the CDR3 is TGCAGCGTTTCGGGCCTACGCGAGCAGTACTTC.

This clonotype occurred a few times. The chain carries TRBV6-2 or TRBV6-3 and TRBJ2-3; 8 bases map to TRBD2. The CDR3 runs 18 residues. CDR1 and CDR2 (germline): MNHEY, SVGEGT. The V segment lost 8 bases and the J segment 2 bases; nucleotides outside the gene matches: 18. CDR3 in amino acids: CASEREAGVREYTDTQYF. The CDR3 DNA sequence: TGTGCCAGCGAAAGGGAAGCGGGAGTGAGGGAATACACAGATACGCAGTATTTT.

This clonotype appeared a few times. The V call is TRBV15, the J call TRBJ2-1; 8 nucleotides line up with TRBD1. Germline trimming cut 6 bases from V and 7 bases from J; bases unmatched to any gene: 8. Germline V CDR1 and CDR2: LNHNV, YYDKDF (reference sequence). The CDR3 spans 14 residues. CDR3 nucleotides: TGTGCCACCAGTAAGCAGGGGGCGTTAAATGAGCAGTTCTTC. Its protein is CATSKQGALNEQFF. Full variable domain (remainder filled in from reference TRBV15 and TRBJ2-1): DAMVIQNPRYQVTQFGKPVTLSCSQTLNHNVMYWYQQKSSQAPKLLFHYYDKDFNNEADTPDNFQSRRPNTSFCFLDIRSPGLGDTAMYLCATSKQGALNEQFFGPGTRLTVL.

The chain uses TRBV3-1 and TRBJ2-1; 7 nucleotides agree with TRBD2. Germline V CDR1 and CDR2: LGHDT, YNNKEL (reference sequence). V lost 2 bases, J lost 4 bases, and 8 bases stayed unmatched. The length of the CDR3 is 16 residues. This CDR3 is CASSQHFGLEYNEQFF. In nucleotides, the CDR3 is TGTGCCAGCAGCCAACATTTCGGACTAGAGTACAATGAGCAGTTCTTC.

This clonotype has only a few counts. The chain recombines TRBV28 with TRBJ2-3; no firm D call. The CDR3 length is 15 residues. The V end was cut by 2 bases, the J end by 3 bases, with 12 bases between. The germline gives CDR1 MDHEN, CDR2 SYDVKM. The CDR3 coding sequence is TGTGCCAGCAGTTTAGCGGAGATACTGACAGATACGCAGTATTTT. Protein product: CASSLAEILTDTQYF.